This entry concerns a single T cell receptor (beta chain). Measured with immunoSEQ multiplex PCR; TCRdb has only the in-frame clones, and not every one. The sample shows roughly 250,000 clones, roughly 88% of them seen only once. This sample stems from a study of blood T cell repertoires in COVID-19. V was trimmed by 2 bases and J by 4 bases, leaving 6 bases between them. This CDR3 comprises 13 residues. CDR1 and CDR2 (germline): MNHEY, SVGEGT. Specimen: peripheral blood. The TCR sequence derives from a woman aged 40 to 55 who had recovered from COVID-19. This chain uses TRBV6-2 or TRBV6-3 with TRBJ1-5; TRBD1 is a possible D gene (5 bases). DNA of the CDR3: TGTGCCAGCAGTTACGGGGGGAATCAGCCCCAGCATTTT. Protein sequence: CASSYGGNQPQHF.